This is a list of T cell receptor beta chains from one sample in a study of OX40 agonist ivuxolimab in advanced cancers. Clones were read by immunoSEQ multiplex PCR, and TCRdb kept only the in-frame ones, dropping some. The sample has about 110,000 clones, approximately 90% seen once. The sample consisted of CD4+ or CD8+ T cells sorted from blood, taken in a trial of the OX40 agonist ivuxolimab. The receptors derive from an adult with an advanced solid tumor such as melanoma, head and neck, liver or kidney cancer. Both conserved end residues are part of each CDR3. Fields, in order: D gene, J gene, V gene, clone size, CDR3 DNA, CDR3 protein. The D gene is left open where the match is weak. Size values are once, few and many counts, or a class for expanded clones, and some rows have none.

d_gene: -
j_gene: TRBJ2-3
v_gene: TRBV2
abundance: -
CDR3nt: TGTGCCAGCAGGCAAAATACAGGGTGGACAGATACGCAGTATTTT
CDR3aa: CASRQNTGWTDTQYF

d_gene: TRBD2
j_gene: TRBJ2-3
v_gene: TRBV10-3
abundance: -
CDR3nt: TGTGCCATCCGGGGGGGAACAGATACGCAGTATTTT
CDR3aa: CAIRGGTDTQYF

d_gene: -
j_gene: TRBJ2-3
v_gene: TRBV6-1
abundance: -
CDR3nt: TGTGCCAGCAGTGAATTCCCTTCCCTCGGCACAGATACGCAGTATTTT
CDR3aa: CASSEFPSLGTDTQYF

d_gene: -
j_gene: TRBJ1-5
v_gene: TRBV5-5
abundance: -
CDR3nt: TGTGCCAGCAGTCTGGTTGAGAGCAATCAGCCCCAGCATTTT
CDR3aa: CASSLVESNQPQHF

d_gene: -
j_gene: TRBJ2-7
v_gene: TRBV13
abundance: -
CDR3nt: TGTGCCAGCAGCCGCTATGACAGGAACGAGCAGTACTTC
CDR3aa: CASSRYDRNEQYF

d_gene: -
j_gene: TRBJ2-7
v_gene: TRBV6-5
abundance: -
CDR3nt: TGTGCCAGCAGTTATGCGGGGTTCGAGCAGTACTTC
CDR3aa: CASSYAGFEQYF

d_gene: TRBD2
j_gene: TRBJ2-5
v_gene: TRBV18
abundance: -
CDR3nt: TGTGCCAGCTCATCCCCGACTAGCGGGAGATTCGGAGAGACCCAGTACTTC
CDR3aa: CASSSPTSGRFGETQYF

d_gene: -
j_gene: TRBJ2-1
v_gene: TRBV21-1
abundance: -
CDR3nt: TGTGCCAGCAGCAAAAGCGATAGGGACCATACTTTGGATGAGCAGTTCTTC
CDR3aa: CASSKSDRDHTLDEQFF

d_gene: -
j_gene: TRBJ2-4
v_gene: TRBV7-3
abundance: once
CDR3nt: TGTGCCAGCAGCTTAGTCTTTCCGGACACCATTCAGTACTTC
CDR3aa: CASSLVFPDTIQYF

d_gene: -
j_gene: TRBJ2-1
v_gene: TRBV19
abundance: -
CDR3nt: TGTGCCAGTAGTATTGCGACTAGAAATGAGCAGTTCTTC
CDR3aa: CASSIATRNEQFF

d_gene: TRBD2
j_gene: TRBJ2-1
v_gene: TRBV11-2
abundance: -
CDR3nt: TGTGCCAGCAGCCCACGACTAGCGGGAAACAATGAGCAGTTCTTC
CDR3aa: CASSPRLAGNNEQFF

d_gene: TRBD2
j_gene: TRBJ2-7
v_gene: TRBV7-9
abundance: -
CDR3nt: TGTGCCAGCATGCGGGGGGTCGGCGAGCAGTACTTC
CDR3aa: CASMRGVGEQYF

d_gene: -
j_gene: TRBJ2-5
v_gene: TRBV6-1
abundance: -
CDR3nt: TGTGCCAGCAGTGGCGCAGGGTCGGAAGAAGAGACCCAGTACTTC
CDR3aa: CASSGAGSEEETQYF

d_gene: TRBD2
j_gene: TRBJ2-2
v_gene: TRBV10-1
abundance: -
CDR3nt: TGCGCCGACCGGCGGGGGGGCGACACCGGGGAGCTGTTTTTT
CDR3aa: CADRRGGDTGELFF

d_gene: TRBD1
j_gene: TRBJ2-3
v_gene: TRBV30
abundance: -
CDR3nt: TGTGCCTGTTCGTCCGGGACAGGGGTAACAGATACGCAGTATTTT
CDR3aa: CACSSGTGVTDTQYF

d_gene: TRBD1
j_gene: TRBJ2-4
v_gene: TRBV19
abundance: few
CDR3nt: TGTGCCAGTAGTATTGGTCCAGGGGGCGTAAACATTCAGTACTTC
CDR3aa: CASSIGPGGVNIQYF

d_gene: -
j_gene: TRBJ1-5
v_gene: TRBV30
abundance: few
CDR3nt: TGTGCCTGGGGACGGGATAGCAATCAGCCCCAGCATTTT
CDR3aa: CAWGRDSNQPQHF

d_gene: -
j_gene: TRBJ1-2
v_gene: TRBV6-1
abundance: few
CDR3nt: TGTGCCAGCAGTGAAGCGAGGCTGGATTTAGGTGATGGCTACACCTTC
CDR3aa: CASSEARLDLGDGYTF

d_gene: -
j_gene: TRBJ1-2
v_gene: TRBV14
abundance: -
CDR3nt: TGTGCCAGCAGCCAAGACCAGTTGATCGGCTACACCTTC
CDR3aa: CASSQDQLIGYTF

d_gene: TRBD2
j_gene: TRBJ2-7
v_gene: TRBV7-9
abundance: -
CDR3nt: TGTGCCAGCAGCCCGACTAGCGGGAGTCCCTACGAGCAGTACTTC
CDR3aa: CASSPTSGSPYEQYF

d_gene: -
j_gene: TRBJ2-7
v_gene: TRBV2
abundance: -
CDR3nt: TGTGCCAGCAGGGAGGGGACTTCGACCTACGAGCAGTACTTC
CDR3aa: CASREGTSTYEQYF

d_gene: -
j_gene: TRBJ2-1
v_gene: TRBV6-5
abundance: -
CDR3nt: TGTGCCAGCAGTTTCCGCAGCAGGTCATCCTACAATGAGCAGTTCTTC
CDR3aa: CASSFRSRSSYNEQFF

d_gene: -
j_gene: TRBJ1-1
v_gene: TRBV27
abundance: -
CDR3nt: TGTGCCAGCAGCTCTAAGGGGAACACTGAAGCTTTCTTT
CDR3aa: CASSSKGNTEAFF

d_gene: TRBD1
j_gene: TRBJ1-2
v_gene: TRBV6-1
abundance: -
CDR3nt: TGTGCCTCCCAGGGACAGGGGTCTTTCTATGGCTACACCTTC
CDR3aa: CASQGQGSFYGYTF

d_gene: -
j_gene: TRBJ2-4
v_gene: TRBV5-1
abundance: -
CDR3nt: TGCGCCAGCAGCTTGACGACAGAGGTGTCAAACATTCAGTACTTC
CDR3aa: CASSLTTEVSNIQYF

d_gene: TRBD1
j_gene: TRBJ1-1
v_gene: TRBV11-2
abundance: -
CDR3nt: TGTGCCAGCAGCTTAACCGGGACAGGGAGTGAAGCTTTCTTT
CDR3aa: CASSLTGTGSEAFF

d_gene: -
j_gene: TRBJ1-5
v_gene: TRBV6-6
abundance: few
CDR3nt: TGTGCCAGCAGTTACTCGAGGGGAGGAGATCAGCCCCAGCATTTT
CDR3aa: CASSYSRGGDQPQHF

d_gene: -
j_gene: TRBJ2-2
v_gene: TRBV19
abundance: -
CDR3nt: TGTGCCAGTAGTTTGGCAGCCGGTACCGGGGAGCTGTTTTTT
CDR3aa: CASSLAAGTGELFF

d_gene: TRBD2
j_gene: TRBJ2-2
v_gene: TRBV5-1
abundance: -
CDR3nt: TGCGCCAGCACTCGGGAGGGCGAGCTGTTTTTT
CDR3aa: CASTREGELFF

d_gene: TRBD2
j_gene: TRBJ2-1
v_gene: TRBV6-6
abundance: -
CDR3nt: TGTGCCAGCAGTCCTGCGTTTTCTAGCGGGGACAATGAGCAGTTCTTC
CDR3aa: CASSPAFSSGDNEQFF

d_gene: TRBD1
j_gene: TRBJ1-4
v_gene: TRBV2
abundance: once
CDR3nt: TGTGCCAGCAGTAACAAAGACAGGGGTGAAAAACTGTTTTTT
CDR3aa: CASSNKDRGEKLFF

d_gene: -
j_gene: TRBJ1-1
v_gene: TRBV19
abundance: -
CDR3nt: TGTGCCGGGACGTTGAACACTGAAGCTTTCTTT
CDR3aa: CAGTLNTEAFF

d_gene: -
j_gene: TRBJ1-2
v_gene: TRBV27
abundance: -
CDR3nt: TGTGCCAGCAGCTCGGCAGGGGCCGATAACTATGGCTACACCTTC
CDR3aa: CASSSAGADNYGYTF

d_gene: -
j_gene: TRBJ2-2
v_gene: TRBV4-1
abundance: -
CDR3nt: TGCGCCAGCAGCCAAACCCTTACAGGGACCAAGAACACCGGGGAGCTGTTTTTT
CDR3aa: CASSQTLTGTKNTGELFF

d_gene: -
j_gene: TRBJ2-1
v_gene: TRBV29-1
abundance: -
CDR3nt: TGCAGCGCTCGACGTATTGGCTACAATGAGCAGTTCTTC
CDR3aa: CSARRIGYNEQFF

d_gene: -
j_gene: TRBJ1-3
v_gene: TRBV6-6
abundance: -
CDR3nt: TGTGCCAGCAGCAGGGGAGGTGGAAACACCATATATTTT
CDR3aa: CASSRGGGNTIYF

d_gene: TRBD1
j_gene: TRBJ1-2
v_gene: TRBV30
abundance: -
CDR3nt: TGTGCCTGGGGGACAGGGGGGGCCTATGGCTACACCTTC
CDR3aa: CAWGTGGAYGYTF

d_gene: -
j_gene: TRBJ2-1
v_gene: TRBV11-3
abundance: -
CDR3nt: TGTGCCAGCAGCTTAGTTTTAGCGGCCAGCTCCTACAATGAGCAGTTCTTC
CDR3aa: CASSLVLAASSYNEQFF

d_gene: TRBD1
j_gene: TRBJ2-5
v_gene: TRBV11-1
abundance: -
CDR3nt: TGTGCCAGCGGGACAGGCGGCGCGGAGACCCAGTACTTC
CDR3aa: CASGTGGAETQYF

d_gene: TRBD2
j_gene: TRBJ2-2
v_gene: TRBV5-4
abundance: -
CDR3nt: TGTGCCAGCAGCTCGGGAGGGACTAGCGGGAACATCGGGGAGCTGTTTTTT
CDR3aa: CASSSGGTSGNIGELFF

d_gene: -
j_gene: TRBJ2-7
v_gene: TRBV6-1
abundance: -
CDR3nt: TGTGCCAGCAGTGAACGGGGGGCGTCCTACGAGCAGTACTTC
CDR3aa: CASSERGASYEQYF

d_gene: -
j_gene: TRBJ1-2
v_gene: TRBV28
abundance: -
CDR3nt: TGTGCCAGCAGTTTCGGGCGCCTGGAGTATGGCTACACCTTC
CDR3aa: CASSFGRLEYGYTF

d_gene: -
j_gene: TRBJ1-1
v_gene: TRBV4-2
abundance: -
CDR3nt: TGTGCCAGCAGCCACCAACCTGTGGACAGCATGAACACTGAAGCTTTCTTT
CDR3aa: CASSHQPVDSMNTEAFF